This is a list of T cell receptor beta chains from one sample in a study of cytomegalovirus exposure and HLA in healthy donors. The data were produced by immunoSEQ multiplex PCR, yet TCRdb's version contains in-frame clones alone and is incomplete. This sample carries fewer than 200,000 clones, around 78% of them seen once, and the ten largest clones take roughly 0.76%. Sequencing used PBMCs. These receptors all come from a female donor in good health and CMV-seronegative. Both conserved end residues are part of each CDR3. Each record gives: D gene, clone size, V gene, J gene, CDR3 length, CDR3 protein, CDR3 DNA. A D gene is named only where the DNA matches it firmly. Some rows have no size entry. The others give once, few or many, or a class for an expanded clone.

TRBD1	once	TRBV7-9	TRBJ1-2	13	CASSVTGGYGYTF	TGTGCCAGCAGCGTGACAGGGGGCTATGGCTACACCTTC
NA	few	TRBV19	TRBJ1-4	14	CASSTGSQWEKLFF	TGTGCCAGTAGTACAGGCAGCCAATGGGAAAAACTGTTTTTT
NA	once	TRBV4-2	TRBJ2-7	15	CASSQEEWSSYEQYF	TGTGCCAGCAGCCAAGAGGAGTGGTCGAGTTACGAGCAGTACTTC
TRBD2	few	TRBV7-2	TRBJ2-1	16	CASSGPLAGFYNEQFF	TGTGCCAGCAGCGGGCCCCTAGCGGGATTTTACAATGAGCAGTTCTTC
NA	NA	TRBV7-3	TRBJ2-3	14	CASSSRTVPDTQYF	TGTGCCAGCAGCTCCCGGACAGTCCCAGATACGCAGTATTTT
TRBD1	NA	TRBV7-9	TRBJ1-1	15	CASSLGQTGGTEAFF	TGTGCCAGCAGCTTAGGCCAAACAGGGGGCACTGAAGCTTTCTTT
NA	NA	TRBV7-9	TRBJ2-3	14	CASSFVSVGDTQYF	TGTGCCAGCAGCTTTGTAAGCGTGGGAGATACGCAGTATTTT
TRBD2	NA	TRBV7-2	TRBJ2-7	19	CASSLVLAGAGGRAYEQYF	TGTGCCAGCAGCTTAGTTCTAGCGGGAGCAGGGGGGAGAGCCTACGAGCAGTACTTC
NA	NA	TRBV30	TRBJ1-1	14	CAWRRGGSGTEAFF	TGTGCCTGGAGGCGGGGGGGTTCGGGCACTGAAGCTTTCTTT
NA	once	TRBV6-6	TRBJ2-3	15	CASETGQTSTDTQYF	TGTGCCAGCGAAACAGGACAGACTAGCACAGATACGCAGTATTTT
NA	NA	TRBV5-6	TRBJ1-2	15	CASSLTWESGWLCTF	TGTGCCAGCAGCTTGACCTGGGAGTCGGGATGGCTATGCACCTTC
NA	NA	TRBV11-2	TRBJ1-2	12	CASSLGTNGYTF	TGTGCCAGCAGCTTAGGGACTAACGGCTACACCTTC
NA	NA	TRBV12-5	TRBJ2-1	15	CASGYGTRLYNEQFF	TGTGCTAGTGGTTACGGGACTCGACTATACAATGAGCAGTTCTTC
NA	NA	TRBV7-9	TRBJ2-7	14	CASSPGSGSYEQYF	TGTGCCAGCAGTCCCGGATCCGGGTCCTACGAGCAGTACTTC
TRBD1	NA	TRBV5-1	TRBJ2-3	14	CASSRDRGTDTQYF	TGCGCCAGCAGCCGGGACAGGGGGACAGATACGCAGTATTTT
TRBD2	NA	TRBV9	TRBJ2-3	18	CASSVGTSGRAGTDTQYF	TGTGCCAGCAGCGTGGGGACTAGCGGGAGGGCCGGCACAGATACGCAGTATTTT
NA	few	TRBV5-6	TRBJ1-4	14	CASSFQGTNEKLFF	TGTGCCAGCAGCTTCCAGGGGACTAATGAAAAACTGTTTTTT
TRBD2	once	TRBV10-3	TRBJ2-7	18	CAISESRLAGEGGYEQYF	TGTGCCATCAGTGAGTCGAGGCTAGCGGGAGAAGGAGGCTACGAGCAGTACTTC
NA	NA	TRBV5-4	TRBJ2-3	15	CASSQLHSSTDTQYF	TGTGCCAGCAGCCAACTGCACTCTAGCACAGATACGCAGTATTTT
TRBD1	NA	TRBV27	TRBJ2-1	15	CASIKDRGLYNEQFF	TGTGCCAGCATTAAGGACAGGGGCCTCTACAATGAGCAGTTCTTC
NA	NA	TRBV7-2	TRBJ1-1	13	CASCGVANTEAFF	TGTGCCAGCTGCGGGGTTGCGAACACCGAAGCTTTCTTT
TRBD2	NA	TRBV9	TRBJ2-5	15	CASSGSGGIGETQYF	TGTGCCAGCAGCGGGAGCGGGGGGATAGGAGAGACCCAGTACTTC
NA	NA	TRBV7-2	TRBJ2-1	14	CASSLGTTYNEQFF	TGTGCCAGCAGCTTAGGCACTACTTACAATGAGCAGTTCTTC
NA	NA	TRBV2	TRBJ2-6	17	CASSAGGRGLGASGLTF	TGTGCCAGCAGTGCGGGAGGCAGGGGGCTAGGGGCCAGCGGCCTGACTTTC
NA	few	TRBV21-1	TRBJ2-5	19	CASSKGAERQAPPWETQYF	TGTGCCAGCAGCAAAGGGGCCGAGCGGCAAGCGCCACCCTGGGAGACCCAGTACTTC
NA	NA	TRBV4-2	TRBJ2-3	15	CASSQSPTSTDTQYF	TGTGCCAGCAGCCAATCCCCTACTAGCACAGATACGCAGTATTTT
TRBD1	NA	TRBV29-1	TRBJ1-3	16	CSVDGQGGYSGNTIYF	TGCAGCGTTGATGGACAGGGGGGATACTCTGGAAACACCATATATTTT
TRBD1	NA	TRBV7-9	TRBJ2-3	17	CASSFSGTGIMVDTQYF	TGTGCCAGCAGCTTTTCCGGGACAGGAATCATGGTAGATACGCAGTATTTT